The clone carrying this T cell receptor beta chain was seen once. This sample is drawn from a study of blood T cell repertoires in COVID-19. Per the original data handling: How many nucleated cells were present was estimated from reference gene primer amplification. TCRdb's table, derived via immunoSEQ multiplex PCR, lists solely in-frame clones and lacks some. For V, J and clone size, that table is used; D and trimming come from the DNA. The profile shows some 270,000 clones, about 88% of them singletons. Trimming pared 2 bases from V and 7 bases from J, leaving 14 bases between. In germline, CDR1 is MNHNY, CDR2 SVGAGI (reference sequence). The CDR3 has 15 amino acids.

This TCR derives from a woman between 45 and 60 years old who had been exposed to COVID-19. Sequencing used PBMCs or T cells enriched from blood (not recorded which). This chain uses TRBV6-6 with TRBJ1-4; TRBD1 is a possible D gene (5 bases). This CDR3 reads CASSYPGGGVEKLFF. CDR3 in DNA: TGTGCCAGCAGTTACCCGGGTGGGGGGGTTGAAAAACTGTTTTTT.